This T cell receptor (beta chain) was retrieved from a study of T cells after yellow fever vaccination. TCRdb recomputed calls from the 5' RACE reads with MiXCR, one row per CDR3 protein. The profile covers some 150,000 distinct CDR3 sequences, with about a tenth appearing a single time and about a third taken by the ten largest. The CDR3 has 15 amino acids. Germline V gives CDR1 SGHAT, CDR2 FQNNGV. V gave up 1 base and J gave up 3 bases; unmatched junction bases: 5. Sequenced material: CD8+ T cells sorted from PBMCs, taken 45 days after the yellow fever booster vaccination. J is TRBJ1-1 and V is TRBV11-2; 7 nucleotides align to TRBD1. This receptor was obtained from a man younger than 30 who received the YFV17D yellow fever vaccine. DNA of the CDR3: TGTGCCAGCAGCTTAGGGGGACAGCCCTACACTGAAGCTTTCTTT. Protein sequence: CASSLGGQPYTEAFF.